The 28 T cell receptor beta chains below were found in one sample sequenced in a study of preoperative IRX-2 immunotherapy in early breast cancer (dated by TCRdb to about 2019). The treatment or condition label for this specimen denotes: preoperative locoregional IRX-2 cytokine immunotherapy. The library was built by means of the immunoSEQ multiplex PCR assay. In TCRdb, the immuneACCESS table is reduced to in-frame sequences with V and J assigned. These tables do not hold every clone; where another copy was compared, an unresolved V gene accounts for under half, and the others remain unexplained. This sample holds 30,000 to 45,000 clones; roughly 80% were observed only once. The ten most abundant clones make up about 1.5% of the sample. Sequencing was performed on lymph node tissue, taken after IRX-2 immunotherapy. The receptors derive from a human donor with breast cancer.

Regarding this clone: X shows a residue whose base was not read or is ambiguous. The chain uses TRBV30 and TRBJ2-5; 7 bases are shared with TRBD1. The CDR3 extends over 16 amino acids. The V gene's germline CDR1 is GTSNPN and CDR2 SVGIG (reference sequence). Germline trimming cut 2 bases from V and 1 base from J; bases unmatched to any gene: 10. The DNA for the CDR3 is TGTGCCTGGAGTAGGRGACAGGGCGACTCCCAAGAGACCCAGTACTTC. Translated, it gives CAWSRXQGDSQETQYF.

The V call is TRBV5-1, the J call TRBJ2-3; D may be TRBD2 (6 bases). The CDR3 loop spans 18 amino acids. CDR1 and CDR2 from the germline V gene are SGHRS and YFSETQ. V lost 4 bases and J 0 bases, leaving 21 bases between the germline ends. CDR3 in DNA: TGCGCCAGCAGCCCTCTCCGGGGCGGGGCCACTAGCACAGATACGCAGTATTTT. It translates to CASSPLRGGATSTDTQYF.

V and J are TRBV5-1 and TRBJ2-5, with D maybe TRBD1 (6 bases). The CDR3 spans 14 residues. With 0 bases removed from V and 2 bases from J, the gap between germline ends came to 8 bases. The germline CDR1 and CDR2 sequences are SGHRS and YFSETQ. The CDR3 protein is CASSLVGQQETQYF. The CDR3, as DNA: TGCGCCAGCAGCTTGGTAGGACAGCAAGAGACCCAGTACTTC.

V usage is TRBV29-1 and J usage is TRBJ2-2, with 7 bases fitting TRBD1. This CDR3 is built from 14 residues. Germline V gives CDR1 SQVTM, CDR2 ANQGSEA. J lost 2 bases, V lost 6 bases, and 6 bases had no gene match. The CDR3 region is CSVLRGLNTGELFF. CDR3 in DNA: TGCAGCGTGCTCAGGGGGTTAAACACCGGGGAGCTGTTTTTT.

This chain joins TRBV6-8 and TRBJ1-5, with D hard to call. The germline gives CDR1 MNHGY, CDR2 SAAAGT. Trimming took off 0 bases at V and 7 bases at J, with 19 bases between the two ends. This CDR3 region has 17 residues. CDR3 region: CASSYSRQAALLQPQHF. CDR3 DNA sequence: TGTGCCAGCAGTTACTCGAGGCAGGCGGCGTTACTCCAGCCCCAGCATTTT.

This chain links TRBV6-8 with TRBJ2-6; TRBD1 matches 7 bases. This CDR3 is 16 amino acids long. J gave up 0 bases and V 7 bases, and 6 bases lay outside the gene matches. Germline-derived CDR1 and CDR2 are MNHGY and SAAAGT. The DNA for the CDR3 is TGTGCCAGCACCAAGGACAGGAACTCTGGGGCCAACGTCCTGACTTTC. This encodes CASTKDRNSGANVLTF.

CDR3 DNA sequence: TGTGCCAGCAGTCACTTCGCGGCAAGAGGCTACACCTTC. Its translation is CASSHFAARGYTF. The rearrangement joins TRBV7-2 to TRBJ1-2, with D uncertain. This CDR3 comprises 13 residues. V lost 6 bases and J 8 bases, leaving 16 bases between the germline ends. The germline gives CDR1 SGHTA, CDR2 FQGNSA.

CDR3 residues: CASRLAGGFYNEQFF. Here the CDR3 DNA reads TGTGCCAGCAGGTTAGCGGGGGGCTTTTACAATGAGCAGTTCTTC. The chain links TRBV6-8 to TRBJ2-1, with 10 bases that match TRBD2. The V segment lost 6 bases and the J segment 4 bases; nucleotides outside the gene matches: 6. Germline assignment: CDR1 MNHGY and CDR2 SAAAGT. The CDR3 consists of 15 residues.

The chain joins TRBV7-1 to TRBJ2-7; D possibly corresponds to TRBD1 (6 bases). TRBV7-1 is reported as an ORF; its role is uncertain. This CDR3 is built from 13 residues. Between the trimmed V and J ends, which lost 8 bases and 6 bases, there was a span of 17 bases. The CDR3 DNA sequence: TGTGCCAGCGGGGGCGGGCCGTGGGGCGAGCAGTACTTC. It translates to CASGGGPWGEQYF.

The CDR3 spells CASSFGQADTQYF. As DNA, the CDR3 is TGTGCCAGCAGCTTTGGACAGGCGGATACGCAGTATTTT. The chain employs TRBV7-4 and TRBJ2-3, with 7 bases matching TRBD1. Trimming cost V 3 bases and J 6 bases; bases outside gene matches: 3. The CDR3 covers 13 residues. Germline lookup yields CDR1 SGHVT and CDR2 SQSDAQ.

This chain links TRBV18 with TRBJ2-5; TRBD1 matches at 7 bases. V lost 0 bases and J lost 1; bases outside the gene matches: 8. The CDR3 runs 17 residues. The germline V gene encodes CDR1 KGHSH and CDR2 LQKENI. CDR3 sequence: CASSPPEQGTFQETQYF. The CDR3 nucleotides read TGTGCCAGCTCACCACCTGAACAGGGGACCTTCCAAGAGACCCAGTACTTC.

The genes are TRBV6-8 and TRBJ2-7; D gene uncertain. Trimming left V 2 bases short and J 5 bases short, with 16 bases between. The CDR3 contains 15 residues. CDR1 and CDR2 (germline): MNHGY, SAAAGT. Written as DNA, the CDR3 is TGTGCCAGCAGTTACCAAGGACCCGACCCAGACGAGCAGTACTTC. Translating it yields CASSYQGPDPDEQYF.

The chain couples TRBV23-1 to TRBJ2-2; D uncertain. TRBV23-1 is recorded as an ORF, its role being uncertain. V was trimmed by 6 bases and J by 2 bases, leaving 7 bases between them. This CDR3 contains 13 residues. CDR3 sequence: CASSRTNTGELFF. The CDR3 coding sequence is TGCGCCAGCAGCCGAACTAACACCGGGGAGCTGTTTTTT.

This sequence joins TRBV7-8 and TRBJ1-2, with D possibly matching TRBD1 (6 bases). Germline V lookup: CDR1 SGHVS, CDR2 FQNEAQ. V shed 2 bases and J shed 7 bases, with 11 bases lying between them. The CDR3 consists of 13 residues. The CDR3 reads CASSLPGAGGYTF. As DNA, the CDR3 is TGTGCCAGCAGCTTACCGGGGGCCGGTGGCTACACCTTC.

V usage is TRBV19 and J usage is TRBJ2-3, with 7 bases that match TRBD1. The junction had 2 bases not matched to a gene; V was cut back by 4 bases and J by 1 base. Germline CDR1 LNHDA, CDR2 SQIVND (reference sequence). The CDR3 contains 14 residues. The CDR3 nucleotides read TGTGCCAGTAGTACAGGGGGAGGCACAGATACGCAGTATTTT. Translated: CASSTGGGTDTQYF.

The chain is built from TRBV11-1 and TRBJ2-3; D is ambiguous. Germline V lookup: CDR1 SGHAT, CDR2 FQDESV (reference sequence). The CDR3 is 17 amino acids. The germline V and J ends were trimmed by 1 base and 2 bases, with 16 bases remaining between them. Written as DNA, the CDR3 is TGTGCCAGCAGCTTAGTGTGGCAGGTCCCTCACACAGATACGCAGTATTTT. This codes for CASSLVWQVPHTDTQYF.

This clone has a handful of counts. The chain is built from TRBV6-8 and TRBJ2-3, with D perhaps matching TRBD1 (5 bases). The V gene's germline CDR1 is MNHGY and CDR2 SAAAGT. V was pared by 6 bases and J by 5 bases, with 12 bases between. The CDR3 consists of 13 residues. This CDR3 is CASSRESIDTQYF. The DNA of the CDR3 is TGTGCCAGCAGCAGGGAAAGTATAGATACGCAGTATTTT.

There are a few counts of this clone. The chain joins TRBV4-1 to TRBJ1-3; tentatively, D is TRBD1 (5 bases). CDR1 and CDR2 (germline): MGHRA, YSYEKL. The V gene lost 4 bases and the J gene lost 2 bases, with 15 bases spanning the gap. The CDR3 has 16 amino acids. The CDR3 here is CASSPLAGRTGNTIYF. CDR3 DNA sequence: TGCGCCAGCAGCCCTCTGGCAGGGAGGACTGGAAACACCATATATTTT.

DNA for the CDR3: TGTGCCAGCAGCTTAGGTCAGGGGAAAGGAGCCCAGCATTTT. Translating gives CASSLGQGKGAQHF. The chain employs TRBV11-3 and TRBJ1-5; D perhaps matches TRBD1 (6 bases). V was cut by 1 base and J by 11 bases, with 15 bases left in between. Germline V gene sequence: CDR1 SGHNT, CDR2 YENEEA. There are 14 residues in the CDR3.

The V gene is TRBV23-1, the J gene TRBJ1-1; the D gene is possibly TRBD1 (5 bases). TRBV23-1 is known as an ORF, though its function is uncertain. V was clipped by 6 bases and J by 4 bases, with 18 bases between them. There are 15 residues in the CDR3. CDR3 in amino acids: CASSQDFHGGTEAFF. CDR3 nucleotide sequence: TGCGCCAGCAGCCAAGATTTCCACGGGGGCACTGAAGCTTTCTTT.

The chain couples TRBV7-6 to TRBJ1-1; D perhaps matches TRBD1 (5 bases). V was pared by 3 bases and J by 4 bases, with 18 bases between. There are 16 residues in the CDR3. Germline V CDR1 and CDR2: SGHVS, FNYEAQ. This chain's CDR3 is CASSLLGAQEGTEAFF. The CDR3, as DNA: TGTGCCAGCAGCTTGTTAGGGGCCCAGGAGGGCACTGAAGCTTTCTTT.

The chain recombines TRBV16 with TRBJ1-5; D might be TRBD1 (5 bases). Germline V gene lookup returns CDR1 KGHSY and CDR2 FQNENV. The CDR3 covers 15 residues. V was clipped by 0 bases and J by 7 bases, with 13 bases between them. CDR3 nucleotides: TGTGCCAGCAGCCAATCAGGGCAGGGAGGCCAGCCCCAGCATTTT. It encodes CASSQSGQGGQPQHF. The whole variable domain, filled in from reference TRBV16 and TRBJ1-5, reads GEEVAQTPKHLVRGEGQKAKLYCAPIKGHSYVFWYQQVLKNEFKFLISFQNENVFDETGMPKERFSAKCLPNSPCSLEIQATKLEDSAVYFCASSQSGQGGQPQHFGDGTRLSIL.

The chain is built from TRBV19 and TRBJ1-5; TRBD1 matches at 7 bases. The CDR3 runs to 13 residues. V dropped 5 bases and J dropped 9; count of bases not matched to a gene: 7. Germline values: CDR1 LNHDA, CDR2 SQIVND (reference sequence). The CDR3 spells CASSSDRVTPQHF. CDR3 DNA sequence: TGTGCCAGTAGTTCAGACAGGGTTACGCCCCAGCATTTT.

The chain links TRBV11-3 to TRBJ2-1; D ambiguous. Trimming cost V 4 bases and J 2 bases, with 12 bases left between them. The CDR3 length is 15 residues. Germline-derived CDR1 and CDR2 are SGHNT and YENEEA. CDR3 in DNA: TGTGCCAGCAGCTGGGCATCCGGGCCCTACAATGAGCAGTTCTTC. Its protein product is CASSWASGPYNEQFF.

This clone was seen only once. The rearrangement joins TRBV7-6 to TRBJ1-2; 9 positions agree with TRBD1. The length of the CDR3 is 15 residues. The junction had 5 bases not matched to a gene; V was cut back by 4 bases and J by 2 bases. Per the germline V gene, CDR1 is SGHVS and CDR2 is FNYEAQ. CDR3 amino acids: CASSSMDRGNYGYTF. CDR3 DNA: TGTGCCAGCAGCTCCATGGACAGGGGAAACTATGGCTACACCTTC.

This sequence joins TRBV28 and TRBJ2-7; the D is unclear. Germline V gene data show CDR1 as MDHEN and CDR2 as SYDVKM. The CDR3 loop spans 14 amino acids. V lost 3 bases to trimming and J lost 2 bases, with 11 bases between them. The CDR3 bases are TGTGCCAGCAGTTTGATCCGTTGGGCCTACGAGCAGTACTTC. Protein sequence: CASSLIRWAYEQYF.

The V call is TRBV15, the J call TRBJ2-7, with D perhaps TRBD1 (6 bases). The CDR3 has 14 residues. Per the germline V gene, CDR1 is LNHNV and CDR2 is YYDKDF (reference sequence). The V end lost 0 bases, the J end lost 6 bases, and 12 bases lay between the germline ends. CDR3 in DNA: TGTGCCACCAGCAGAGAACAGGGAAGAGTCGAGCAGTACTTC. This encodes CATSREQGRVEQYF.

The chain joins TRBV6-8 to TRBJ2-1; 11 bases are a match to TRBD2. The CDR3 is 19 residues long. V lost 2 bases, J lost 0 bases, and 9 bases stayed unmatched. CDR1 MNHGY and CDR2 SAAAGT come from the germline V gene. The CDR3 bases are TGTGCCAGCAGTTACCGTCTAGCGGGGGGCGCAAGCTCCTACAATGAGCAGTTCTTC. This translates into CASSYRLAGGASSYNEQFF.